A single sample gave rise to the 10 T cell receptor beta chains below, sequenced in a study of tumor-infiltrating lymphocytes in localized non-small cell lung cancer. Method: immunoSEQ multiplex PCR; TCRdb's copy keeps in-frame clones and lacks some. The table lists about 16,000 clones, about 69% of them singletons, with around 9.8% in the top ten. The material sequenced was lung tumor tissue. The receptors were sampled from a human donor with non-small cell lung cancer.

This clone is labeled medium-sized. The rearrangement links TRBV5-6 to TRBJ2-6; 11 bases align to TRBD1. V dropped 4 bases and J dropped 0; count of bases not matched to a gene: 3. The CDR3 runs 17 residues. Germline CDR1 is SGHDT and CDR2 is YYEEEE. The CDR3 loop reads CASSRDRGASGANVLTF. In DNA form, the CDR3 reads TGTGCCAGCAGCCGGGACAGGGGGGCCTCTGGGGCCAACGTCCTGACTTTC.

This chain uses TRBV2 with TRBJ2-3, with TRBD2 matching 10 bases. Losses at the gene ends were 8 bases for V and 6 bases for J; bases not matched to a gene: 11. The CDR3 length is 15 residues. The germline CDR1 and CDR2 sequences are SNHLY and FYNNEI. The CDR3 sequence: CASGASGSSRDTQYF. The DNA for the CDR3 is TGTGCCAGCGGGGCTAGCGGGAGCTCCAGGGATACGCAGTATTTT.

The V and J genes are TRBV10-2 and TRBJ2-1; TRBD2 matches at 7 bases. Germline loops: CDR1 WSHSY, CDR2 SAAADI. The CDR3 runs 15 residues. Trimming removed 8 bases from V and 15 bases from J; junction bases left unmatched: 22. DNA for the CDR3: TGCGCCAGCGGGAGGGGCGAGCGCGGTCTGAGAACGGGGTTCTTC. Encoded protein: CASGRGERGLRTGFF.

The V and J genes are TRBV10-3 and TRBJ2-5; 9 bases are a match to TRBD1. The CDR3 loop spans 14 amino acids. The V gene end was trimmed by 4 bases and the J gene end by 6 bases; junction bases not matched to a gene: 6. CDR1 and CDR2 from the germline V gene are ENHRY and SYGVKD. This CDR3 is CAISGRQGDKTQYF. As DNA, the CDR3 is TGTGCCATCAGTGGTCGACAGGGGGATAAGACCCAGTACTTC.

Remarks on this clone: Other DNA sequences in this specimen translate into the identical CDR3. This chain uses TRBV29-1 with TRBJ2-7; TRBD1 aligns across 9 bases. CDR3 size: 13 residues. Germline CDR1 is SQVTM and CDR2 is ANQGSEA. V was pared by 5 bases and J by 1 base, with 3 bases of the junction left unmatched. DNA of the CDR3: TGCAGCGTTCGACAGGGGGGGTCCTACGAGCAGTACTTC. Translated, it gives CSVRQGGSYEQYF.

The chain couples TRBV11-3 to TRBJ1-1, with unresolved D. The length of the CDR3 is 14 residues. Trimming stripped 2 bases from V and 0 bases from J, with 7 bases between. The V gene's germline CDR1 is SGHNT and CDR2 YENEEA. CDR3 bases: TGTGCCAGCAGCTTACACGGTTTGAACACTGAAGCTTTCTTT. Its protein is CASSLHGLNTEAFF.

The chain carries TRBV30 and TRBJ2-1, with D perhaps TRBD1 (10 bases). CDR3 length equals 18 residues. The V end was cut by 4 bases, the J end by 10 bases, with 32 bases between. The germline gives CDR1 GTSNPN, CDR2 SVGIG (reference sequence). The CDR3 DNA reads as TGTGCCTGGACCCGACGTGGTTGGGGGACAGGGGCGGGGGGGGAGCAGTTCTTC. Its translation: CAWTRRGWGTGAGGEQFF.

This sequence joins TRBV2 and TRBJ2-3; D gene ambiguous. Trimming removed 6 bases from V and 6 bases from J, with 10 bases in between. The CDR3 consists of 12 residues. The V gene's germline CDR1 is SNHLY and CDR2 FYNNEI. The CDR3 bases are TGTGCCAGCAGCCGTCTAGAGGATACGCAGTATTTT. Its protein product is CASSRLEDTQYF.

With regard to this clone: This CDR3 is also generated by other DNA sequences in the sample. The genes are TRBV19 and TRBJ2-7; 8 bases match TRBD1. The CDR3 covers 15 residues. The germline CDR1 and CDR2 sequences are LNHDA and SQIVND (reference sequence). Trimming removed 1 base from V and 3 bases from J; junction bases left unmatched: 5. CDR3 coding DNA: TGTGCCAGTAGTATAGGGGCAGGGGGCGTCTACGAGCAGTACTTC. Protein product: CASSIGAGGVYEQYF. Using reference TRBV19 and TRBJ2-7 for the parts outside the CDR3, the full variable domain is DGGITQSPKYLFRKEGQNVTLSCEQNLNHDAMYWYRQDPGQGLRLIYYSQIVNDFQKGDIAEGYSVSREKKESFPLTVTSAQKNPTAFYLCASSIGAGGVYEQYFGPGTRLTVT.

This rearrangement joins TRBV4-2 to TRBJ1-6; D possibly corresponds to TRBD1 (6 bases). Trimming took 3 bases from V and 8 from J, leaving 14 bases between them. Germline V gives CDR1 LGHNA, CDR2 YNFKEQ. The CDR3 totals 15 residues. The CDR3 DNA is TGTGCCAGCAGCCAGGGGAGGGACAAGGATTCACCCCTCCACTTT. It codes for CASSQGRDKDSPLHF.